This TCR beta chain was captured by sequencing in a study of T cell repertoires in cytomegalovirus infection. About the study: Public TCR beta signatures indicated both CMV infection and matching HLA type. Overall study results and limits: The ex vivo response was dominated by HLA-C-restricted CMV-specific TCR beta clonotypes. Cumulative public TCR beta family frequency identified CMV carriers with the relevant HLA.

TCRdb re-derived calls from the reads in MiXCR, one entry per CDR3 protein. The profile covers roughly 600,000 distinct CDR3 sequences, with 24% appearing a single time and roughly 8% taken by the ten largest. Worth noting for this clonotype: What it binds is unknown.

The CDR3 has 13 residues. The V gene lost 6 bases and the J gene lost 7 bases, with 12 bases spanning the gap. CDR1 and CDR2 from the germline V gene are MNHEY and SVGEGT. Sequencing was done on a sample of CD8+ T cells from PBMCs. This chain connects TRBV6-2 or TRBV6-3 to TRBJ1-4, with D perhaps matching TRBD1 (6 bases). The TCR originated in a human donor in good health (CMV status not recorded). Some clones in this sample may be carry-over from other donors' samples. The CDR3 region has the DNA TGTGCCAGCAGAGGGGGGAAGCGTGAAAAACTGTTTTTT. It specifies CASRGGKREKLFF.